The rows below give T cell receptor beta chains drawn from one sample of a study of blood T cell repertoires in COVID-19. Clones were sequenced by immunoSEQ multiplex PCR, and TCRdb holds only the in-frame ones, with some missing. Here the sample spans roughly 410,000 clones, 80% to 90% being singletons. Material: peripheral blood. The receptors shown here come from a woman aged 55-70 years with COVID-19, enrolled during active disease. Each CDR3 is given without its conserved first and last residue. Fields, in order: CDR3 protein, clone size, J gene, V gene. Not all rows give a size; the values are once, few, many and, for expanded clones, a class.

cdr3_aa: ASSRDRDYEQY
clone_size: -
j_call: TRBJ2-7
v_call: TRBV13

cdr3_aa: ASSSGATSGGALEQF
clone_size: -
j_call: TRBJ2-1
v_call: TRBV5-4

cdr3_aa: ASSLLSVNTEAF
clone_size: -
j_call: TRBJ1-1
v_call: TRBV11-1

cdr3_aa: ASRNGPYNSPLH
clone_size: -
j_call: TRBJ1-6
v_call: TRBV6-5

cdr3_aa: ASSHLNQPQH
clone_size: few
j_call: TRBJ1-5
v_call: TRBV3-1/TRBV3-2

cdr3_aa: ASSESRRMNTEAF
clone_size: -
j_call: TRBJ1-1
v_call: TRBV6-1

cdr3_aa: ASSGHTNTEAF
clone_size: -
j_call: TRBJ1-1
v_call: TRBV27

cdr3_aa: AWSVTNTEAF
clone_size: -
j_call: TRBJ1-1
v_call: TRBV30

cdr3_aa: ATLRDSYGYT
clone_size: -
j_call: TRBJ1-2
v_call: TRBV19

cdr3_aa: ASSLGGQVNTEAF
clone_size: -
j_call: TRBJ1-1
v_call: TRBV11-3

cdr3_aa: ASSLSTMAGAPGTYEQY
clone_size: -
j_call: TRBJ2-7
v_call: TRBV7-8

cdr3_aa: ATEGGAGQPQH
clone_size: -
j_call: TRBJ1-5
v_call: TRBV10-2

cdr3_aa: ASSYSTASGNTIY
clone_size: few
j_call: TRBJ1-3
v_call: TRBV6-6

cdr3_aa: ASSFQGAPNYGYT
clone_size: once
j_call: TRBJ1-2
v_call: TRBV6-5

cdr3_aa: ASSLGSSYNSPLH
clone_size: -
j_call: TRBJ1-6
v_call: TRBV5-6

cdr3_aa: ASRATTGTKGEQY
clone_size: -
j_call: TRBJ2-7
v_call: TRBV7-6

cdr3_aa: ASRTGTINSPLH
clone_size: once
j_call: TRBJ1-6
v_call: TRBV2

cdr3_aa: ASRGSRNTGELF
clone_size: -
j_call: TRBJ2-2
v_call: TRBV7-2

cdr3_aa: ASSREGANVLT
clone_size: -
j_call: TRBJ2-6
v_call: TRBV19

cdr3_aa: ASSWRVNTEAF
clone_size: -
j_call: TRBJ1-1
v_call: TRBV12-3/TRBV12-4

cdr3_aa: ASSEGTASNSPLH
clone_size: -
j_call: TRBJ1-6
v_call: TRBV6-1

cdr3_aa: ASSEGQGSSYEQY
clone_size: -
j_call: TRBJ2-7
v_call: TRBV6-1

cdr3_aa: ASSWDRISNQPQH
clone_size: -
j_call: TRBJ1-5
v_call: TRBV5-8

cdr3_aa: ASSLSGGISYEQY
clone_size: -
j_call: TRBJ2-7
v_call: TRBV7-3

cdr3_aa: AWRRNTIGEQY
clone_size: -
j_call: TRBJ2-7
v_call: TRBV30

cdr3_aa: ACLAGGRTDTQY
clone_size: few
j_call: TRBJ2-3
v_call: TRBV7-9

cdr3_aa: ASSPMAIPGDTQY
clone_size: once
j_call: TRBJ2-3
v_call: TRBV18

cdr3_aa: ASSLTQGNTGELF
clone_size: -
j_call: TRBJ2-2
v_call: TRBV5-1

cdr3_aa: ASSRPGQGAFGYT
clone_size: -
j_call: TRBJ1-2
v_call: TRBV5-8

cdr3_aa: ASRATPGLAGGLANTGELF
clone_size: -
j_call: TRBJ2-2
v_call: TRBV19

cdr3_aa: ASEKGGGLSYGYT
clone_size: -
j_call: TRBJ1-2
v_call: TRBV7-9

cdr3_aa: ASRMTGGSTEAF
clone_size: few
j_call: TRBJ1-1
v_call: TRBV5-8

cdr3_aa: SASWLRTYNEQF
clone_size: -
j_call: TRBJ2-1
v_call: TRBV20-1

cdr3_aa: ASSSRSGSYEQY
clone_size: -
j_call: TRBJ2-7
v_call: TRBV27

cdr3_aa: ASRRVANTEAF
clone_size: -
j_call: TRBJ1-1
v_call: TRBV6-5

cdr3_aa: ASSFRDSNSYEQY
clone_size: -
j_call: TRBJ2-7
v_call: TRBV13

cdr3_aa: ASSLRRSGGKYEQY
clone_size: -
j_call: TRBJ2-7
v_call: TRBV28

cdr3_aa: ASSPGRGVQETQY
clone_size: -
j_call: TRBJ2-5
v_call: TRBV7-2

cdr3_aa: SARDRTEAF
clone_size: -
j_call: TRBJ1-1
v_call: TRBV20-1

cdr3_aa: ASSYRDRPKETQY
clone_size: few
j_call: TRBJ2-5
v_call: TRBV5-4

cdr3_aa: ASSGNTHEAF
clone_size: -
j_call: TRBJ1-1
v_call: TRBV9